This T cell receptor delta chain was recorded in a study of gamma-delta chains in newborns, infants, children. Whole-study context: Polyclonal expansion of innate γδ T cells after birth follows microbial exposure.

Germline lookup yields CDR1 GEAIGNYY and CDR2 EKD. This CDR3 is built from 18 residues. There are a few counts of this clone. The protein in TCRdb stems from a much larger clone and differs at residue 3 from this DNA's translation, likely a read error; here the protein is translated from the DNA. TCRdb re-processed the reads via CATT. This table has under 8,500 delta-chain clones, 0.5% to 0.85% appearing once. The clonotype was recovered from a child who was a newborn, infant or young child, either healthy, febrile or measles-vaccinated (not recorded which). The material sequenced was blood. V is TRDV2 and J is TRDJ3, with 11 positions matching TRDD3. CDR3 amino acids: CARDKVLGDTWDTRQMFF. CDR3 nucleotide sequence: TGTGCCCGTGACAAAGTACTGGGGGATACCTGGGACACCCGACAGATGTTTTTC.